This TCR beta chain was captured by sequencing in a study of molecular identifiers for immune sequencing clone quantification. Study in general: RNA, taken in replicates from approximately 20,000 or 100,000 naive CD8 cells, was split five ways, with four sequenced. Regarding the study as a whole: Spiked Jurkat TCR RNA from one cell was reportedly detectable among fewer than 1.3 million naive cells.

In this sample, this clonotype turned up a few times. Its antigen is undetermined. TCRdb re-derived calls from the PCR reads in MiXCR, one entry per CDR3 protein. The sample lists approximately 500,000 distinct CDR3 sequences; around 23% were seen once. CDR3 length equals 14 residues. V shed 1 base and J shed 3 bases, with 9 bases lying between them. Germline CDR1 and CDR2: MNHNS and SASEGT. Sample: naive CD8+ T cells from blood, with Jurkat cell RNA spiked in. The subset: FACS-sorted CD8+CD4-CCR7+CD45RA+ naive T cells. The chain carries TRBV6-1 and TRBJ1-2, with D perhaps TRBD1 (6 bases). The receptor was derived from a human donor in good health. Some libraries in this study had Jurkat cell RNA spiked in. CDR3 region: CASSEDRVHYGYTF. In DNA, the CDR3 is TGTGCCAGCAGTGAAGACAGGGTGCACTATGGCTACACCTTC.